The present T cell receptor (beta chain) was sequenced within a study of shared clonotypes between healthy human individuals. Regarding the study as a whole: A few donors had about 5.1% of their naive CD4 clonotypes in common. Relative to memory subsets, naive subsets generally showed larger estimated richness.

This clone has only one observation. What it binds is unknown. Once extracted for a subset, genomic DNA was divided evenly among several immunoSEQ plates. TCRdb keeps only in-frame clones here, not all; method: immunoSEQ multiplex PCR. The data show about 2 million clones, about 95% seen once. Only CD45RO-negative cells positively selected for CCR7 counted as naive CD8 cells, so terminally differentiated effector memory CD45RA+ cells were excluded. Free of recent acute infections or vaccinations, the donors were healthy HIV-negative adults. Trimming cost V 5 bases and J 4 bases, with 21 bases left between them. The CDR3 extends over 17 amino acids. CDR1 SGHRS and CDR2 YFSETQ come from the germline V gene.

The sequence came from a man aged 18-30 years in good health. Source material: naive CD8+ T cells sorted from blood. The rearrangement uses TRBV5-1 and TRBJ2-2; D is possibly TRBD1 or TRBD2 (5 bases each). The CDR3, as DNA: TGCGCCAGCAGTCTCGGACTGGAAGGGGCGGGCACCGGGGAGCTGTTTTTT. It codes for CASSLGLEGAGTGELFF.